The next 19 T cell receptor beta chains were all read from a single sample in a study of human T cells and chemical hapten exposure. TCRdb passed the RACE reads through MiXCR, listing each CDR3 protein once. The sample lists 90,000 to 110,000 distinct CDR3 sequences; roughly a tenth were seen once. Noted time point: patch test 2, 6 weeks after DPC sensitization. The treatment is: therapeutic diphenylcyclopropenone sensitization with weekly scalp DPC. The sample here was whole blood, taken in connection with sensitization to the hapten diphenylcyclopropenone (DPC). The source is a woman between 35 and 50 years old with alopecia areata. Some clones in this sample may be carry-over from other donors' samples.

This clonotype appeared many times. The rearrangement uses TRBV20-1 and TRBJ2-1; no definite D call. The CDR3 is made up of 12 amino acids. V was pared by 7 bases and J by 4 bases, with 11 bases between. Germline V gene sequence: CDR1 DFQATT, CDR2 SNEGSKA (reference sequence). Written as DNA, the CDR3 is TGCAGTGGGAAGGCAGAGTACAATGAGCAGTTCTTC. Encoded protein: CSGKAEYNEQFF.

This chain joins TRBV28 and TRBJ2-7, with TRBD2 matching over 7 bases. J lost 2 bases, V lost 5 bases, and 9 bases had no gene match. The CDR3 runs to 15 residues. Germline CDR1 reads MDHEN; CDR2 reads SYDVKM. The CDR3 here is CASSPLRGTAYEQYF. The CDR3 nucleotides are TGTGCCAGCAGTCCCCTGCGGGGGACTGCCTACGAGCAGTACTTC.

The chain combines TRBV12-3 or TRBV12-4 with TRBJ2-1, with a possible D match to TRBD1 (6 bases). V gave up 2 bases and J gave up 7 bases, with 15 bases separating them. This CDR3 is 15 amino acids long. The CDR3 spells CASSLSGVWSNEQFF. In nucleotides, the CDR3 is TGTGCCAGCAGTTTATCAGGGGTCTGGTCGAATGAGCAGTTCTTC.

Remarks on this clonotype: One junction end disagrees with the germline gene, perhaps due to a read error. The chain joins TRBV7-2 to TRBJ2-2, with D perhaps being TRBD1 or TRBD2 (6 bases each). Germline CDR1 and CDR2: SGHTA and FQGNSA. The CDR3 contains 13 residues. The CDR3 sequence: CASSIGQTGGLFF. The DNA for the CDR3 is TGTGCCAGCAGTATTGGACAGACCGGGGGGCTGTTTTTT.

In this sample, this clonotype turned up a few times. The CDR3 reads CASRRDPTEAFF. The CDR3 DNA reads as TGCGCCAGCCGGCGGGACCCCACTGAAGCTTTCTTT. The genes are TRBV5-1 and TRBJ1-1; tentative D call: TRBD1 (5 bases). CDR1 is SGHRS and CDR2 is YFSETQ in the germline V gene. This CDR3 has 12 amino acids. Trimming pared 7 bases from V and 4 bases from J, leaving 11 bases between.

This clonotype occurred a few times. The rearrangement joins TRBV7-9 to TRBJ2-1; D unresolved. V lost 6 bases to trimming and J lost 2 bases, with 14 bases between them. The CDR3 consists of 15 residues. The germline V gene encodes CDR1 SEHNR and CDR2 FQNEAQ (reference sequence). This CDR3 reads CASSSQPNTYNEQFF. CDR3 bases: TGTGCCAGCAGTTCGCAGCCTAACACCTACAATGAGCAGTTCTTC.

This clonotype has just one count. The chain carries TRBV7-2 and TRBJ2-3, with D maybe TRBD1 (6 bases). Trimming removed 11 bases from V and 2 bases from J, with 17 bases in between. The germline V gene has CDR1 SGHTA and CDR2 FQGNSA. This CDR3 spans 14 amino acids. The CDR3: CAYEGDTYTDTQYF. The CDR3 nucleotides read TGTGCCTATGAAGGGGACACCTACACAGATACGCAGTATTTT.

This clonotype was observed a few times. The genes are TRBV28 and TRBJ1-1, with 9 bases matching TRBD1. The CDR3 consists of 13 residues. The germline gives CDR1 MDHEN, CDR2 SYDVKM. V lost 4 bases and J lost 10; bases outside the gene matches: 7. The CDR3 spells CASSYPGQGGAFF. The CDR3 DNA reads TGTGCCAGCAGTTACCCGGGACAGGGCGGAGCTTTCTTT.

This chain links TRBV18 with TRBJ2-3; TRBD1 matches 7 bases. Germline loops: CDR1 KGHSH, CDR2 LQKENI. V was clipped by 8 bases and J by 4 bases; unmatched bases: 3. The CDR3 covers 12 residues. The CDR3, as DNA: TGTGCCAGCAACAGGGGTGCAGATACGCAGTATTTT. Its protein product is CASNRGADTQYF.

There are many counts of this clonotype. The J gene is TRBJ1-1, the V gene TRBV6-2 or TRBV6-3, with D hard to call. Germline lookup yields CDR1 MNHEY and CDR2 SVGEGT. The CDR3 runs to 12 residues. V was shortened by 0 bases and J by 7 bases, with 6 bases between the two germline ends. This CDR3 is CASSYSLSEAFF. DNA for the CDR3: TGTGCCAGCAGTTACTCGTTGAGTGAAGCTTTCTTT.

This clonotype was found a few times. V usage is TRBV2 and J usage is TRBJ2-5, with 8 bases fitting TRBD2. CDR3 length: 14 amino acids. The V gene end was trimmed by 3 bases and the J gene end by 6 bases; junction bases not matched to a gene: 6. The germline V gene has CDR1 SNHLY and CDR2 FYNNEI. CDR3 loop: CASSDRGGGKTQYF. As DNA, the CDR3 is TGTGCCAGCAGTGACCGGGGGGGCGGGAAGACCCAGTACTTC.

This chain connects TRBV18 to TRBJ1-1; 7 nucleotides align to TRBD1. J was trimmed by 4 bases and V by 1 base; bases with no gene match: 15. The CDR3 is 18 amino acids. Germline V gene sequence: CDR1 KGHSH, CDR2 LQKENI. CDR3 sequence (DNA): TGTGCCAGCTCACCACGCCGGCAGGGGCCAGGGGGTGGCACTGAAGCTTTCTTT. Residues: CASSPRRQGPGGGTEAFF.

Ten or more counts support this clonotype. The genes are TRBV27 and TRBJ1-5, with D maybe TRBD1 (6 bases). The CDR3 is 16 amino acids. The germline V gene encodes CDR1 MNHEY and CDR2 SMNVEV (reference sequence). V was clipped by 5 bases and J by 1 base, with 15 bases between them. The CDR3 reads CASSPSQGESNQPQHF. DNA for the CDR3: TGTGCCAGCAGTCCGTCACAGGGTGAGAGCAATCAGCCCCAGCATTTT.

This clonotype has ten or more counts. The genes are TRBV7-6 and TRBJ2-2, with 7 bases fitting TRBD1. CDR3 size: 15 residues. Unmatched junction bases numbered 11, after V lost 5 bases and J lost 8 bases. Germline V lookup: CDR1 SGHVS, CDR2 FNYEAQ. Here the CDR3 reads CASSRTDRAAGELFF. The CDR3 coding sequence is TGTGCCAGCAGCCGAACCGACAGGGCAGCGGGGGAGCTGTTTTTT.

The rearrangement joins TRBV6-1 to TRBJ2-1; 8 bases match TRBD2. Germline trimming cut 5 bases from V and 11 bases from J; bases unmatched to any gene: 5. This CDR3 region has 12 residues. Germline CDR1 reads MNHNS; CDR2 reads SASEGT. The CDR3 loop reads CASSPGGPKQFF. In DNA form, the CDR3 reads TGTGCCAGCAGTCCGGGGGGGCCAAAGCAGTTCTTC.

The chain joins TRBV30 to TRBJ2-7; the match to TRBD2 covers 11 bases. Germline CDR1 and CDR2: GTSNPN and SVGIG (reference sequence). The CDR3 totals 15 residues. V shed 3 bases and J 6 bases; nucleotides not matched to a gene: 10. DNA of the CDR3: TGTGCCTGGAGGGCCCGGGGACTAGCGGAAGGCGAGCAGTACTTC. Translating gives CAWRARGLAEGEQYF.

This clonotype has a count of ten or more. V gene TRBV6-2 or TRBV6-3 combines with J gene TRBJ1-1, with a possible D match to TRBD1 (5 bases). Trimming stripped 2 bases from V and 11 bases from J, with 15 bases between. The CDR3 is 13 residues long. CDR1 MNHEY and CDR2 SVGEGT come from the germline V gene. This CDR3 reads CASSYQQGVTAFF. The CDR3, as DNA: TGTGCCAGCAGTTACCAGCAGGGTGTCACGGCTTTCTTT.

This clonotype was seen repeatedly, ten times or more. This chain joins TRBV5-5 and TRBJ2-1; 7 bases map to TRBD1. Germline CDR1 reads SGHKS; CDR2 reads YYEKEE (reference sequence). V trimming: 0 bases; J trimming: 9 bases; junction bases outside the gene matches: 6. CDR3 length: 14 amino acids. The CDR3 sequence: CASSLGQGVGEQFF. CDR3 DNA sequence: TGTGCCAGCAGCTTGGGACAGGGAGTCGGTGAGCAGTTCTTC.

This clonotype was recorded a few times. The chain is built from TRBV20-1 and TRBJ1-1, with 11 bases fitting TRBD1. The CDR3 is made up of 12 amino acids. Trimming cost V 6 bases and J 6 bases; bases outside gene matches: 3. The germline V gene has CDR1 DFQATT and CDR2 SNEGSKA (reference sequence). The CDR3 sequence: CSARDRGAEAFF. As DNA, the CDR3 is TGCAGTGCCCGGGACAGGGGGGCTGAAGCTTTCTTT.